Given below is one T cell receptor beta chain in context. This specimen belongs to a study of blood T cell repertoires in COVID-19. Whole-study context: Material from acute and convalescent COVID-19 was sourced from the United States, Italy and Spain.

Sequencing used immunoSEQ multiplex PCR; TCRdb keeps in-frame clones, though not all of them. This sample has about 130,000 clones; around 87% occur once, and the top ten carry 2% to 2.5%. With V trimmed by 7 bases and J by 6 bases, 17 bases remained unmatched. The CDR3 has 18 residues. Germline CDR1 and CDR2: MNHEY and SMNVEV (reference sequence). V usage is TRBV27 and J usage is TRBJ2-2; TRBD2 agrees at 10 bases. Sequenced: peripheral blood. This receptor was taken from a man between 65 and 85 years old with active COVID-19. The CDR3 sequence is CASTSQEASGRRAGELFF. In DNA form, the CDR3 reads TGTGCCAGCACCTCCCAAGAAGCTAGCGGGAGAAGGGCCGGGGAGCTGTTTTTT.